This TCR beta chain was sequenced in a study of long-term antiretroviral therapy in people with HIV. Study conclusions and caveats: Someone took the blood between the mid-2000s and the late 2010s, maybe while older ART regimens were in use. Diversity rose after ART but stayed below transplant donor controls.

J gave up 8 bases and V 2 bases, and 11 bases lay outside the gene matches. The V gene's germline CDR1 is MGHDK and CDR2 SYGVNS. This CDR3 region has 17 residues. The authors ran the immunoSEQ assay, v3.0, at survey level. What sequencing targeted per sample was about 35,000-55,000 T-cell genomes. Data came from immunoSEQ multiplex PCR; TCRdb stores just in-frame clones and leaves some out. This table holds about 28,000 clones, approximately 80% found once. Comment on this clone: Antigen: not known.

The sample here was unsorted PBMCs, taken almost 2.9 years after starting antiretroviral therapy. The sequence came from a man younger than 40 with HIV. The gene calls are TRBV25-1 and TRBJ2-1; 11 nucleotides agree with TRBD2. CDR3 DNA: TGTGCCAGCAGTGAAGTCCTAGCGGGGGGACTTGGGGATGAGCAGTTCTTC. Translating it yields CASSEVLAGGLGDEQFF.